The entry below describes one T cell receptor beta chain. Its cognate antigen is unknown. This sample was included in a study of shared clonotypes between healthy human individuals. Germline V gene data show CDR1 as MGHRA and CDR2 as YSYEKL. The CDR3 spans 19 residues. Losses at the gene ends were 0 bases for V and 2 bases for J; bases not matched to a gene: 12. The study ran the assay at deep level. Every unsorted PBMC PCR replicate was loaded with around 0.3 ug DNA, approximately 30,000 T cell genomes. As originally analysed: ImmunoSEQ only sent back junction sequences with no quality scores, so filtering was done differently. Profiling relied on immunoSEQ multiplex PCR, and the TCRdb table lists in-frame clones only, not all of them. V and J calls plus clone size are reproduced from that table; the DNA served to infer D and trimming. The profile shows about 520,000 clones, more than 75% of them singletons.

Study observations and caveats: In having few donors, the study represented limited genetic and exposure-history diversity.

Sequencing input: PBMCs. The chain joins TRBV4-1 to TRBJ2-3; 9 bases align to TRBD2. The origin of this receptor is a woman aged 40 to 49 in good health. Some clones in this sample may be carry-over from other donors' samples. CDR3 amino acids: CASSQDPGGEREVTDTQYF. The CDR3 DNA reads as TGCGCCAGCAGCCAAGATCCGGGTGGGGAGCGGGAGGTCACAGATACGCAGTATTTT.